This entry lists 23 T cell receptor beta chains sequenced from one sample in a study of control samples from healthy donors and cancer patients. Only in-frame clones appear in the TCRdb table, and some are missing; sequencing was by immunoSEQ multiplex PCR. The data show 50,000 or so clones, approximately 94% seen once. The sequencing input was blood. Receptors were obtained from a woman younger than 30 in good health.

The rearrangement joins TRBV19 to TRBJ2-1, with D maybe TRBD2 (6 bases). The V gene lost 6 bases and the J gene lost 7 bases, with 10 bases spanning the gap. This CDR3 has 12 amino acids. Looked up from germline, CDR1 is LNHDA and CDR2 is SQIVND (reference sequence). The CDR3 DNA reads TGTGCCAGTAGCCCGGGGAGGAATGAGCAGTTCTTC. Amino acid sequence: CASSPGRNEQFF.

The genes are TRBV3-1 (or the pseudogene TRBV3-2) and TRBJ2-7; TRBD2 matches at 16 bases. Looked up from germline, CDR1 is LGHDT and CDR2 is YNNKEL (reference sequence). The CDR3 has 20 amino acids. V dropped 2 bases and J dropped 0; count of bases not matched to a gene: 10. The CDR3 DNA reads TGTGCCAGCAGCCAAAAGGACCCGGGACTAGCGGGGGGGAGCTCCTACGAGCAGTACTTC. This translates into CASSQKDPGLAGGSSYEQYF.

This CDR3 reads CASSYSNRVGTEAFF. Written as DNA, the CDR3 is TGTGCCAGCAGTTACTCGAACAGGGTGGGCACTGAAGCTTTCTTT. The chain combines TRBV6-5 with TRBJ1-1; tentatively, D is TRBD1 (6 bases). CDR1 and CDR2 (germline): MNHEY, SVGAGI. Between the trimmed V and J ends, which lost 0 bases and 4 bases, there was a span of 12 bases. CDR3 length: 15 amino acids.

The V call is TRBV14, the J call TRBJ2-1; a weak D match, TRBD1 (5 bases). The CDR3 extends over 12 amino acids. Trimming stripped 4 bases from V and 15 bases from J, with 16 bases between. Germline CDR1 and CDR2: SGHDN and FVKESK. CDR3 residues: CASSRGQSQLFF. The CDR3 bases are TGTGCCAGCAGCCGAGGACAATCCCAGCTGTTCTTC.

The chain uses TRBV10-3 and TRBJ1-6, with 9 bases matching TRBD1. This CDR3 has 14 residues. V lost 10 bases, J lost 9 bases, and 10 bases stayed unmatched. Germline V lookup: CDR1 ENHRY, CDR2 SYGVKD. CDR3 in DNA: TGTGCCACCTACCCAGGACAGGGGAGTTCACCCCTCCACTTT. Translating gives CATYPGQGSSPLHF.

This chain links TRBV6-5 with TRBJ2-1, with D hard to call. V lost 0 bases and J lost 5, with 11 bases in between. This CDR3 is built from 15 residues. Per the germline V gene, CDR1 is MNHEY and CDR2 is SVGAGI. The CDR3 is CASSYSIRGNNEQFF. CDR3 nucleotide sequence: TGTGCCAGCAGTTACTCTATAAGAGGAAACAATGAGCAGTTCTTC.

CDR3 region: CASGLTLGTSVFNEQFF. The CDR3 nucleotides read TGTGCTAGTGGTTTGACTTTAGGGACTAGCGTATTCAATGAGCAGTTCTTC. The chain links TRBV12-5 to TRBJ2-1, with TRBD2 identical over 10 bases. Germline V gene sequence: CDR1 LGHNT, CDR2 FRNRAP. The CDR3 is 17 residues long. V shed 2 bases, J shed 6 bases, and the junction held 10 bases outside the gene matches.

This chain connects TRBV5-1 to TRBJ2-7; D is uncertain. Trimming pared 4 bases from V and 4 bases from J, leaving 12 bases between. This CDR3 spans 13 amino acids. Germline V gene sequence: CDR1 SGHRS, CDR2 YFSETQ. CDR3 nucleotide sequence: TGCGCCAGCAGCGTAGATCGCTCTTACGAGCAGTACTTC. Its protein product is CASSVDRSYEQYF.

CDR3 sequence: CASTPSGGGFVDTQYF. The CDR3 DNA reads as TGTGCCAGCACCCCCTCGGGGGGGGGTTTTGTAGATACGCAGTATTTT. The rearrangement links TRBV13 to TRBJ2-3, with 8 bases matching TRBD2. Germline CDR1 PRHDT, CDR2 FYEKMQ (reference sequence). The CDR3 is 16 amino acids. The V gene end was trimmed by 7 bases and the J gene end by 5 bases; junction bases not matched to a gene: 14.

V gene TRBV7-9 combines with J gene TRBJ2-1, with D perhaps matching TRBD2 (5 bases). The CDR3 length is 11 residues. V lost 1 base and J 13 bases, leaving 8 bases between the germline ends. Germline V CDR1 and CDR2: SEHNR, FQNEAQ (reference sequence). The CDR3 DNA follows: TGTGCCAGCAGCTTAGAGCGGCTACAGTTCTTC. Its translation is CASSLERLQFF.

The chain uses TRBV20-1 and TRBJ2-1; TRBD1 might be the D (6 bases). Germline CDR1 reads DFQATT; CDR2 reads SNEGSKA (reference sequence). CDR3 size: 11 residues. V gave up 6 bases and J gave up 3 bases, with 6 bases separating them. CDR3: CSAQGYNEQFF. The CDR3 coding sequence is TGCAGTGCACAGGGCTACAATGAGCAGTTCTTC.

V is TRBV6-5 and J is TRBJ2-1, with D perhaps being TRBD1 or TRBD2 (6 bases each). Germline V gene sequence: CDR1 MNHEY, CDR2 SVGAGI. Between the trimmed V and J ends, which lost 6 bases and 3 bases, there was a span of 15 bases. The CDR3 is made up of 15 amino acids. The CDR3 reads CASSRRGRGYNEQFF. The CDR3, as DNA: TGTGCCAGCAGCCGCCGGGGGCGCGGCTACAATGAGCAGTTCTTC.

The DNA for the CDR3 is TGTGCCAGCAGTGCAGGACAGGGGGTTCGGTCACCCCTCCACTTT. Translation gives CASSAGQGVRSPLHF. This chain connects TRBV27 to TRBJ1-6, with 10 bases lining up with TRBD1. The CDR3 loop spans 15 amino acids. Trimming at V came to 5 bases and at J to 10 bases, leaving 8 bases not matched to a gene. The V gene's germline CDR1 is MNHEY and CDR2 SMNVEV (reference sequence).

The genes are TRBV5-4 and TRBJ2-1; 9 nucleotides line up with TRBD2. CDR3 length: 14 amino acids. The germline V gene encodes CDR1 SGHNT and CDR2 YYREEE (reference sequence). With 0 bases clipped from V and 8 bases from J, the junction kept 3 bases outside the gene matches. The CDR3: CASSLEGLAHEQFF. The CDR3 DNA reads TGTGCCAGCAGCTTGGAGGGACTAGCTCATGAGCAGTTCTTC.

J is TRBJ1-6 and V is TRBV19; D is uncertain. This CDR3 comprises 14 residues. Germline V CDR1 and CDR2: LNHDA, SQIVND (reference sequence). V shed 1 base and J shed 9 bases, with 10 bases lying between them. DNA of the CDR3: TGTGCCAGTAGTATAGGAGAGGAGACTTCACCCCTCCACTTT. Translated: CASSIGEETSPLHF.

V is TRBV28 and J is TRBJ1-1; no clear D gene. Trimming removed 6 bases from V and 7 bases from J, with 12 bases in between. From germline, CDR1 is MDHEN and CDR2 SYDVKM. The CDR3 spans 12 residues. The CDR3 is CASSIGRGEAFF. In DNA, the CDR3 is TGTGCCAGCAGCATAGGCCGGGGTGAAGCTTTCTTT.

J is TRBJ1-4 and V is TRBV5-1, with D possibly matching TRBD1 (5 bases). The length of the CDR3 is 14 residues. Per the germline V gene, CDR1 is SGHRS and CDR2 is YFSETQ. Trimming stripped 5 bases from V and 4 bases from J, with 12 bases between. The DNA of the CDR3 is TGCGCCAGCAGGTTAAGGGGCATTAATGAAAAACTGTTTTTT. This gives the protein CASRLRGINEKLFF.

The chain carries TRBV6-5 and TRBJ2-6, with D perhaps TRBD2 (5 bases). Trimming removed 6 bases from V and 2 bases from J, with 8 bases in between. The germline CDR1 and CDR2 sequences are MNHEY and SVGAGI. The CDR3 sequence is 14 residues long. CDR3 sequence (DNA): TGTGCCAGCAGACAGAGGGCTGGGGCCAACGTCCTGACTTTC. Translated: CASRQRAGANVLTF.

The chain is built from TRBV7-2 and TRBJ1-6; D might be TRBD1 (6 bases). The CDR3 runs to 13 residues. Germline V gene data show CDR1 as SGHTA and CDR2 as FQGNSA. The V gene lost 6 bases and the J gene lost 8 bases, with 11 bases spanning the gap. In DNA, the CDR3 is TGTGCCAGCAGTACAGACAGGTATTCACCCCTCCACTTT. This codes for CASSTDRYSPLHF.

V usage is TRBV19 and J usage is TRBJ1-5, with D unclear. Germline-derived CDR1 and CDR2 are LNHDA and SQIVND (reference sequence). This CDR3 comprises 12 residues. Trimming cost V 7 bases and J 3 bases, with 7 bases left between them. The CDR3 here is CASTQVNQPQHF. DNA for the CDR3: TGTGCCAGTACCCAAGTCAATCAGCCCCAGCATTTT.

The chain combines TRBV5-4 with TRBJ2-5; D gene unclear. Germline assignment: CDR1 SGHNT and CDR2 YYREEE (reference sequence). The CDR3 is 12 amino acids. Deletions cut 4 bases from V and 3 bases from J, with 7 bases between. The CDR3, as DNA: TGTGCCAGCAGCAGGGATGAAGAGACCCAGTACTTC. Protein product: CASSRDEETQYF.

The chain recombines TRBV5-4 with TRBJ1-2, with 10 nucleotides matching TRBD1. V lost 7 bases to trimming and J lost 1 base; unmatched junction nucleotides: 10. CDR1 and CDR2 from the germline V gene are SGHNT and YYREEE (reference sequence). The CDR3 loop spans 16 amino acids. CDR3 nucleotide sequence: TGTGCCAGCTTCCAAACCGGGACAGGGGTTAACTATGGCTACACCTTC. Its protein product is CASFQTGTGVNYGYTF. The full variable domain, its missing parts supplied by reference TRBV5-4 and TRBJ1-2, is ETGVTQSPTHLIKTRGQQVTLRCSSQSGHNTVSWYQQALGQGPQFIFQYYREEENGRGNFPPRFSGLQFPNYSSELNVNALELDDSALYLCASFQTGTGVNYGYTFGSGTRLTVV.

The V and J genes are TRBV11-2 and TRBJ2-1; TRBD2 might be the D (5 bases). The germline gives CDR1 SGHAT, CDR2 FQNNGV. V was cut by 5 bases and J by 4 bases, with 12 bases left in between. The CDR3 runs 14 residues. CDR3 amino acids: CASSGLGLYNEQFF. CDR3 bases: TGTGCCAGCAGCGGACTGGGGTTGTACAATGAGCAGTTCTTC.